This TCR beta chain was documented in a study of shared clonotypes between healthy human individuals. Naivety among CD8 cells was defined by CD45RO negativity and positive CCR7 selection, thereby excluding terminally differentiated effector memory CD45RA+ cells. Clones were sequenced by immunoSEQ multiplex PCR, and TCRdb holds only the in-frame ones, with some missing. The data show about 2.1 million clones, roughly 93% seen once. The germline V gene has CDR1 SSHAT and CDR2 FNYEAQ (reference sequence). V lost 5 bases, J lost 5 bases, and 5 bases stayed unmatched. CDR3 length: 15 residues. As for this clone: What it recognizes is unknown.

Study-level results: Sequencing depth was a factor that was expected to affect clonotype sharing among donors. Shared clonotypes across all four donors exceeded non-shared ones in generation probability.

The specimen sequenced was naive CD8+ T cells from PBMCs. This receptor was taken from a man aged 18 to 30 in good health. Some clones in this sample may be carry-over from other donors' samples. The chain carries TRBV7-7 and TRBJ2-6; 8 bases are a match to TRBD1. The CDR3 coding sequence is TGTGCCAGCAGCAAAGGACAGGGTTGGGCCAACGTCCTGACTTTC. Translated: CASSKGQGWANVLTF.